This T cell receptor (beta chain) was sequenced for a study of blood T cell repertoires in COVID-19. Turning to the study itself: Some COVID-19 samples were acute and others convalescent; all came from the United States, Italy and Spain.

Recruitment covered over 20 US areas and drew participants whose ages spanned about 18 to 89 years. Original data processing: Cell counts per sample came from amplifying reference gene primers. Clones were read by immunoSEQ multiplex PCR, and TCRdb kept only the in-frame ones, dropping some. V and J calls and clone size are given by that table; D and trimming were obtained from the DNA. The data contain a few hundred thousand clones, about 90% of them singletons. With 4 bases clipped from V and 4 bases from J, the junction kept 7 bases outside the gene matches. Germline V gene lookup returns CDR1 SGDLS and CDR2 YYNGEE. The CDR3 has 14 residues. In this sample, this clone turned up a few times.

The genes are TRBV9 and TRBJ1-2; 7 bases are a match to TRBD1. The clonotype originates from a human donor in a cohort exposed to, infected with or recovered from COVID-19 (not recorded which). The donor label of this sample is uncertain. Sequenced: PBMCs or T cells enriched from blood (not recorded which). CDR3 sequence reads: CASSTDRLAYGYTF. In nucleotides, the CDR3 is TGTGCCAGCAGCACGGACAGGCTAGCCTATGGCTACACCTTC.